The rows below give T cell receptor beta chains drawn from one sample of a study of T-cell reconstitution after alpha-beta-depleted transplantation in children. One entry per CDR3 protein, called by TCRdb with MiXCR from the PCR reads. The sample consists of about 70,000 distinct CDR3 sequences, approximately 10% of them appearing once. This specimen consisted of PBMCs, obtained before TCRalphabeta/CD19-depleted stem cell transplant. The receptors originated from a boy between 10 and 17 years old with acute myeloid leukemia, due to receive a stem cell transplant. Both conserved end residues are part of each CDR3. The D gene is left open where the match is weak. The size of a clone is reported for some rows only, either as once, few or many, or as a class for expanded clones.

D	V	J	size	CDR3	DNA
TRBD1	TRBV7-6	TRBJ2-3	-	CASSLVGGRADTQYF	TGTGCCAGCAGCTTAGTAGGGGGCCGCGCAGATACGCAGTATTTT
-	TRBV12-3/TRBV12-4	TRBJ1-3	many	CASSFLGVRGNTIYF	TGTGCCAGCAGTTTCCTCGGGGTGCGCGGAAACACCATATATTTT
-	TRBV6-5	TRBJ2-1	many	CASSYSQVDIEQFF	TGTGCCAGCAGTTACTCGCAGGTCGATATTGAGCAGTTCTTC
TRBD2	TRBV20-1	TRBJ2-3	many	CSAPLAGATDTQYF	TGCAGTGCTCCGCTAGCGGGAGCTACAGATACGCAGTATTTT
TRBD2	TRBV7-9	TRBJ2-1	-	CASSPLLAGVMSTEQFF	TGTGCCAGCAGCCCCCTCCTAGCGGGAGTAATGTCGACTGAGCAGTTCTTC
TRBD2	TRBV6-2/TRBV6-3	TRBJ2-1	many	CASNPPGLAGNEQFF	TGTGCCAGCAACCCCCCCGGACTAGCGGGCAATGAGCAGTTCTTC
-	TRBV7-3	TRBJ2-2	few	CASSLRRDSSRELFF	TGTGCCAGCAGCCTTAGACGGGACTCTTCGAGGGAGCTGTTTTTT
TRBD2	TRBV20-1	TRBJ2-5	many	CSATPGGVKETQYF	TGCAGTGCTACGCCGGGAGGGGTAAAGGAGACCCAGTACTTC
TRBD2	TRBV20-1	TRBJ2-7	many	CSATPGLAGQFPTYEQYF	TGCAGTGCTACACCGGGACTAGCGGGACAGTTTCCCACCTACGAGCAGTACTTC
TRBD2	TRBV27	TRBJ2-5	-	CASSLRSSGRAEKTQYF	TGTGCCAGCAGTTTGAGAAGTAGCGGGAGGGCCGAAAAGACCCAGTACTTC
-	TRBV12-3/TRBV12-4	TRBJ2-2	many	CASSLVQGGTGELFF	TGTGCCAGCAGTTTAGTACAGGGAGGCACCGGGGAGCTGTTTTTT
TRBD2	TRBV18	TRBJ2-1	few	CASSPPFSGAYNEQFF	TGTGCCAGCTCACCACCGTTTAGCGGGGCGTACAATGAGCAGTTCTTC
TRBD2	TRBV12-3/TRBV12-4	TRBJ2-1	many	CASSLKAGGDNEQFF	TGTGCCAGCAGTTTAAAGGCGGGGGGGGACAATGAGCAGTTCTTC
TRBD2	TRBV29-1	TRBJ2-5	many	CSARTSPGETQYF	TGCAGCGCTCGGACTAGCCCCGGCGAGACCCAGTACTTC
-	TRBV2	TRBJ2-7	many	CASNPPIAAIYEQYF	TGTGCCAGCAACCCCCCGATAGCGGCTATCTACGAGCAGTACTTC
-	TRBV19	TRBJ1-5	many	CASSIWTYSNQPQHF	TGTGCCAGTAGTATTTGGACATATAGCAATCAGCCCCAGCATTTT
-	TRBV5-1	TRBJ1-6	many	CASSLGQDSPLHF	TGCGCCAGCAGCCTGGGCCAAGATTCACCCCTCCACTTT
-	TRBV3-1	TRBJ2-5	many	CASSQVRAKTQYF	TGTGCCAGCAGCCAAGTCAGGGCAAAGACCCAGTACTTC
-	TRBV5-1	TRBJ2-3	once	CASSPDYFTDTQYF	TGCGCCAGCAGCCCGGACTATTTCACAGATACGCAGTATTTT
-	TRBV5-1	TRBJ1-1	many	CASSLSRGLNTEAFF	TGCGCCAGCAGCTTGTCACGGGGGCTGAACACTGAAGCTTTCTTT